The clone carrying this TCR beta chain was detected many times. What it recognizes is unknown. This record belongs to a study of regulatory T cells in long-lasting Graves disease. The CDR3 has 15 residues. Looked up from germline, CDR1 is KGHDR and CDR2 is SFDVKD. V gave up 8 bases and J gave up 0 bases, with 14 bases separating them. Assembly of TCR beta libraries relied on iRepertoire HTBI primers together with Arm-PCR of CDR3 regions. TCRdb reprocessed the multiplex PCR reads with MiXCR, giving one entry per CDR3 protein. Altogether roughly 610,000 distinct CDR3 sequences are present, less than 20% being singletons, with the ten largest covering about 18%. Overall study results and limits: Newly diagnosed patients had higher TCR diversity than persistent Graves' patients did.

As for time point: newly diagnosed GD, antithyroid drugs for less than 3 months. PBMCs provided the RNA from which the TCR library was made. Patients all came to the study from an endocrinology department in Xi'an, China. These data were likewise used in another study, on T cells in Graves' hyperthyroidism and ophthalmopathy. As that study records: An initial round of RT-PCR targeting the TCR CDR3 relied on the HTBI primer set.

This clonotype was sampled from a woman under 40 with Graves disease. Sequenced here: peripheral blood mononuclear cells (PBMCs), sampled at new diagnosis, from a patient treated with antithyroid drugs. The chain carries TRBV24-1 and TRBJ2-3; perhaps TRBD2 as D (6 bases). CDR3 region: CATTPVAESTDTQYF. CDR3 nucleotides: TGTGCCACCACCCCTGTAGCGGAGAGCACAGATACGCAGTATTTT.